This record covers a single TCR beta chain. Its antigen is still unknown. Relative to the germline gene, one junction end is altered; a read error may explain this. The input was approximately 500 ng total RNA; TCR beta cDNA was made from it with a constant-region primer. Slightly modified ARM-PCR served as the procedure for the TCR beta libraries. These libraries came from three rounds of nested multiplex PCR. It was with TRBV1-TRBV30 forward primers and a C-beta reverse primer that the first two PCR rounds were run, at roughly 10 cycles each. TCRdb reanalysed the multiplex PCR reads using MiXCR and keeps one entry per CDR3 protein. Among about 310,000 distinct CDR3 sequences listed, about 62% were seen once. Germline DNA was extracted alongside blood RNA, which was obtained from unsorted whole blood. This specimen comes from a study of tumor-infiltrating lymphocytes in primary liver carcinoma. About the research overall: Surgical resection was used to treat these primary liver carcinoma patients. Tumors were stage T1-T3 N0M0, about 4 to 11 cm across.

The CDR3 runs 14 residues. From germline, CDR1 is KGHDR and CDR2 SFDVKD. General observations from the study: Unsorted bulk sampling ruled out any CD4+ versus CD8+ repertoire comparison. Lesser overlap characterized tumor-adjacent and tumor-blood pairs relative to tumor region pairs.

The chain links TRBV24-1 to TRBJ2-7, with 9 bases that match TRBD2. The TCR comes from a man in his forties or fifties with primary liver carcinoma and hepatitis B virus infection. Input material: peripheral blood. The CDR3 is CATSSGTSPYEQHF. The CDR3 coding sequence is TGTGCCACCAGTTCCGGGACTAGCCCCTACGAGCAGCATTTC.